This T cell receptor beta chain appears in the sequencing data of a study of T cell responses to AZD1222 COVID-19 vaccine. Points from the study as a whole: The donor group comprised mostly white British people and more females; the analysis possibly underestimated clonal diversity. Just a handful of people given AZD1222 tested seropositive at baseline.

Per germline, CDR1 SGHRS and CDR2 YFSETQ. V was clipped by 1 base and J by 5 bases, with 13 bases between them. The CDR3 runs 15 residues. Sequencing was performed with immunoSEQ multiplex PCR; in TCRdb, only in-frame clones are kept and a portion is missing. Counted here are approximately 120,000 clones, about 85% occurring once; the ten biggest clones make up 3.5% to 5%. Turning to this clone: What it binds is not known.

The V gene is TRBV5-1, the J gene TRBJ2-1; no clear D gene. The source of this sequence is an adult who received the AZD1222 COVID-19 vaccine. Here the sequenced sample was peripheral blood, taken 28 days after the second AZD1222 dose. The CDR3 spells CASSLTIGRHNEQFF. CDR3 DNA: TGCGCCAGCAGCTTGACGATCGGGCGGCACAATGAGCAGTTCTTC.